This TCR beta chain was captured by sequencing in a study of cytomegalovirus exposure and HLA in healthy donors. This CDR3 has 16 amino acids. Germline V lookup: CDR1 MNHEY, CDR2 SVGAGI. V lost 0 bases and J 4 bases, leaving 13 bases between the germline ends. Study outcomes and limitations: The classifier, whose performance was assessed in both the original and validation cohorts, reportedly diagnosed cytomegalovirus status with high specificity and sensitivity.

Clones were sequenced by immunoSEQ multiplex PCR, and TCRdb holds only the in-frame ones, with some missing. Of under 200,000 clones listed, around 96% are singletons. Comments on this clone: As yet, its antigen is unknown.

This rearrangement joins TRBV6-5 to TRBJ2-1; a possible D gene is TRBD1 (6 bases). The sequenced material came from PBMCs. The receptor's source is a woman between 18 and 29 years old in good health and CMV-seronegative. The CDR3 loop reads CASSYSTGWAYNEQFF. CDR3 DNA sequence: TGTGCCAGCAGTTACTCGACAGGATGGGCTTACAATGAGCAGTTCTTC.